What follows are 22 T cell receptor beta chains derived from one specimen sequenced in a study of blood T cell repertoires in COVID-19 (dated by TCRdb to about 2020). Libraries were constructed by the immunoSEQ multiplex PCR assay. This immuneACCESS table, as held by TCRdb, lists in-frame sequences with V and J called but not all clones. Of the missing ones, under half trace to an unresolved V gene in checked studies; the others have no known cause. This sample lists roughly 170,000 clones; approximately 87% were detected once. The ten largest clones take up about 1% of the sample. The sequenced sample was peripheral blood. These receptors originate from a woman aged 18-30 years who had recovered from COVID-19.

J is TRBJ2-7 and V is TRBV7-9; 8 nucleotides match TRBD1. This CDR3 comprises 17 residues. The trim removed 1 base at V and 2 bases at J, leaving 10 bases unmatched. Germline V gene lookup returns CDR1 SEHNR and CDR2 FQNEAQ (reference sequence). The CDR3 DNA reads as TGTGCCAGCAGCTTAGGGGCAGGGGGCTTCGGCCCCTACGAGCAGTACTTC. Translated: CASSLGAGGFGPYEQYF.

The chain carries TRBV11-2 and TRBJ1-2; D may be TRBD1 (5 bases). This CDR3 has 14 amino acids. The V and J ends lost 3 bases and 2 bases respectively, with 10 bases between them. Germline loops: CDR1 SGHAT, CDR2 FQNNGV. CDR3 residues: CASSFRDLNYGYTF. The CDR3 bases are TGTGCCAGCAGCTTCAGGGATCTAAACTATGGCTACACCTTC.

V is TRBV4-3 and J is TRBJ2-6; no reliable D call. Germline V gives CDR1 LGHNA, CDR2 YSLEER. V was trimmed by 1 base and J by 0 bases, leaving 10 bases between them. This CDR3 has 17 amino acids. The CDR3 loop is CASSQGEESSGANVLTF. In DNA form, the CDR3 reads TGCGCCAGCAGCCAAGGAGAGGAGAGCTCTGGGGCCAACGTCCTGACTTTC.

The CDR3 reads CASSLERGQAANYGYTF. DNA of the CDR3: TGTGCCAGCAGCTTAGAACGGGGTCAGGCGGCTAACTATGGCTACACCTTC. This rearrangement joins TRBV7-8 to TRBJ1-2; D uncertain. The CDR3 contains 17 residues. Germline V gene data show CDR1 as SGHVS and CDR2 as FQNEAQ. The V and J ends lost 1 base and 0 bases respectively, with 15 bases between them.

The chain employs TRBV2 and TRBJ1-6, with D perhaps TRBD1 (5 bases). Germline V gives CDR1 SNHLY, CDR2 FYNNEI. V was trimmed by 4 bases and J by 5 bases, leaving 15 bases between them. There are 16 residues in the CDR3. DNA for the CDR3: TGTGCCAGCAGTGGACGACAGTTTGGGCATAATTCACCCCTCCACTTT. It codes for CASSGRQFGHNSPLHF.

This chain uses TRBV29-1 with TRBJ2-5; D is uncertain. The CDR3 length is 13 residues. Germline CDR1 is SQVTM and CDR2 is ANQGSEA. V lost 8 bases, J lost 5 bases, and 18 bases lay in between. CDR3 protein: CSTCTVLAETQYF. The CDR3 region has the DNA TGCAGCACTTGTACCGTTCTCGCGGAGACCCAGTACTTC.

V is TRBV18 and J is TRBJ2-2, with 9 bases identical to TRBD2. The CDR3 has 16 amino acids. CDR1 and CDR2 from the germline V gene are KGHSH and LQKENI. V was pared by 4 bases and J by 6 bases, with 9 bases of the junction left unmatched. The CDR3 loop is CASSLQGTSLPGELFF. The CDR3 DNA reads as TGTGCCAGCTCACTTCAAGGGACTAGCCTCCCCGGGGAGCTGTTTTTT.

The J gene is TRBJ2-7, the V gene TRBV7-9, with 7 bases fitting TRBD2. Trimming removed 5 bases from V and 7 bases from J; junction bases left unmatched: 14. There are 15 residues in the CDR3. Per the germline V gene, CDR1 is SEHNR and CDR2 is FQNEAQ (reference sequence). The CDR3 DNA reads TGTGCCAGCAGCCCAGAGCGGGGACGGCTGGAAGAGCAGTACTTC. Translation: CASSPERGRLEEQYF. Full variable domain (outside the CDR3, taken from reference TRBV7-9 and TRBJ2-7): DTGVSQNPRHKITKRGQNVTFRCDPISEHNRLYWYRQTLGQGPEFLTYFQNEAQLEKSRLLSDRFSAERPKGSFSTLEIQRTEQGDSAMYLCASSPERGRLEEQYFGPGTRLTVT.

This sequence joins TRBV5-6 and TRBJ2-3; 10 bases map to TRBD2. The V and J ends lost 5 bases and 1 base, in that order; junction bases with no gene match: 1. CDR3 size: 14 residues. Germline lookup yields CDR1 SGHDT and CDR2 YYEEEE. The CDR3 spells CASRLAGGTDTQYF. The CDR3 nucleotides are TGTGCCAGCAGGCTAGCGGGGGGCACAGATACGCAGTATTTT.

The CDR3 sequence is CATSRPPAGTYEQYF. CDR3 sequence (DNA): TGTGCCACCAGCAGGCCCCCGGCAGGGACCTACGAGCAGTACTTC. This chain links TRBV15 with TRBJ2-7; TRBD1 might be the D (5 bases). This CDR3 region has 15 residues. The germline gives CDR1 LNHNV, CDR2 YYDKDF (reference sequence). With 3 bases removed from V and 2 bases from J, the gap between germline ends came to 14 bases.

The V gene is TRBV20-1, the J gene TRBJ2-4; the match to TRBD2 covers 9 bases. The CDR3 spans 16 residues. V shed 3 bases, J shed 3 bases, and the junction held 9 bases outside the gene matches. CDR1 is DFQATT and CDR2 is SNEGSKA in the germline V gene (reference sequence). CDR3 region: CSASSIAGGDKNIQYF. For the CDR3, the DNA is TGCAGTGCTAGTTCAATTGCGGGAGGGGACAAAAACATTCAGTACTTC.

This clone appeared a single time. V usage is TRBV21-1 and J usage is TRBJ1-3; TRBD1 was called by the table and not checked on the DNA. TRBV21-1 counts as a pseudogene. This CDR3 contains 16 residues. CDR3 DNA sequence: TGTGCCAGCAGCAAAGAAAGGGCAGGGTCAGGAAACACCATATATTTT. Residues: CASSKERAGSGNTIYF.

This clone was recorded once. The chain carries TRBV2 and TRBJ2-5; 7 bases are a match to TRBD1. The CDR3 extends over 13 amino acids. Per the germline V gene, CDR1 is SNHLY and CDR2 is FYNNEI. Trimming took 5 bases from V and 2 from J; bases not matched to a gene: 2. CDR3 residues: CASSQDRQETQYF. The DNA for the CDR3 is TGTGCCAGCAGTCAGGACAGGCAAGAGACCCAGTACTTC. The full variable domain, with the rest looked up from reference TRBV2 and TRBJ2-5, is EPEVTQTPSHQVTQMGQEVILRCVPISNHLYFYWYRQILGQKVEFLVSFYNNEISEKSEIFDDQFSVERPDGSNFTLKIRSTKLEDSAMYFCASSQDRQETQYFGPGTRLLVL.

The chain couples TRBV19 to TRBJ1-2, with D unclear. V lost 6 bases and J lost 4, with 15 bases in between. In germline, CDR1 is LNHDA, CDR2 SQIVND (reference sequence). There are 14 residues in the CDR3. CDR3 in amino acids: CASRPRGSSYGYTF. The DNA for the CDR3 is TGTGCCAGTAGGCCACGGGGATCCAGCTATGGCTACACCTTC.

The table lists this clone with a count of one. The CDR3: CAISERGGTGELFF. Here the CDR3 DNA reads TGTGCCATCAGTGAAAGGGGGGGCACCGGGGAGCTGTTTTTT. The V and J genes are TRBV10-3 and TRBJ2-2; a possible D gene is TRBD2 (7 bases). Germline V gene lookup returns CDR1 ENHRY and CDR2 SYGVKD. V was clipped by 3 bases and J by 4 bases, with 9 bases between them. There are 14 residues in the CDR3.

The rearrangement joins TRBV7-2 to TRBJ1-3; D call uncertain. The V gene's germline CDR1 is SGHTA and CDR2 FQGNSA. V lost 0 bases and J lost 3, with 9 bases in between. This CDR3 region has 15 residues. The CDR3 sequence is CASSLAPGVGNTIYF. CDR3 in DNA: TGTGCCAGCAGCTTAGCCCCCGGGGTTGGAAACACCATATATTTT.

Here the CDR3 reads CASSLSSGQAYEQYF. The CDR3 region has the DNA TGTGCCAGCAGTTTATCTTCTGGACAGGCCTACGAGCAGTACTTC. This rearrangement joins TRBV27 to TRBJ2-7; TRBD1 agrees at 7 bases. CDR3 size: 15 residues. CDR1 is MNHEY, CDR2 SMNVEV, per germline (reference sequence). V shed 0 bases, J shed 2 bases, and the junction held 4 bases outside the gene matches.

This clone was recorded only once. This chain links TRBV5-1 with TRBJ2-2; D is possibly TRBD1 (6 bases). This CDR3 region has 15 residues. With 0 bases removed from V and 4 bases from J, the gap between germline ends came to 10 bases. The V gene's germline CDR1 is SGHRS and CDR2 YFSETQ. The CDR3 DNA reads TGCGCCAGCAGCTTGGACAGGGCGGGCACCGGGGAGCTGTTTTTT. Residues: CASSLDRAGTGELFF.

The V call is TRBV6-5, the J call TRBJ2-7; possibly TRBD1 for D (6 bases). Trimming took off 0 bases at V and 3 bases at J, with 15 bases between the two ends. Germline CDR1 MNHEY, CDR2 SVGAGI. CDR3 length: 16 amino acids. The CDR3 DNA is TGTGCCAGCAGTTACTCGAGGGGGTACGTTGGCTACGAGCAGTACTTC. As protein: CASSYSRGYVGYEQYF.

In its sample, this clone was seen once. The chain combines TRBV2 with TRBJ2-1; a possible D gene is TRBD2 (5 bases). V was trimmed by 5 bases and J by 1 base, leaving 15 bases between them. This CDR3 is built from 16 residues. From germline, CDR1 is SNHLY and CDR2 FYNNEI. The CDR3 reads CASSPDPPGSYNEQFF. The CDR3 DNA is TGTGCCAGCAGTCCGGACCCCCCGGGGTCCTACAATGAGCAGTTCTTC.

V gene TRBV10-3 combines with J gene TRBJ1-2; D may be TRBD1 (5 bases). This CDR3 contains 16 residues. Trimming took 0 bases from V and 1 from J, leaving 12 bases between them. Germline V lookup: CDR1 ENHRY, CDR2 SYGVKD. DNA for the CDR3: TGTGCCATCAGTGAGTCTTCAGGGACTTTTAACTATGGCTACACCTTC. This codes for CAISESSGTFNYGYTF.

The rearrangement links TRBV29-1 to TRBJ1-4, with no clear D. Germline V gene sequence: CDR1 SQVTM, CDR2 ANQGSEA. Trimming took off 5 bases at V and 0 bases at J, with 10 bases between the two ends. The CDR3 spans 14 residues. CDR3 in amino acids: CSVTRRATNEKLFF. The CDR3 region has the DNA TGCAGCGTTACTCGACGGGCAACTAATGAAAAACTGTTTTTT. Looking up the rest from reference TRBV29-1 and TRBJ1-4 gives the full variable domain: SAVISQKPSRDICQRGTSLTIQCQVDSQVTMMFWYRQQPGQSLTLIATANQGSEATYESGFVIDKFPISRPNLTFSTLTVSNMSPEDSSIYLCSVTRRATNEKLFFGSGTQLSVL.